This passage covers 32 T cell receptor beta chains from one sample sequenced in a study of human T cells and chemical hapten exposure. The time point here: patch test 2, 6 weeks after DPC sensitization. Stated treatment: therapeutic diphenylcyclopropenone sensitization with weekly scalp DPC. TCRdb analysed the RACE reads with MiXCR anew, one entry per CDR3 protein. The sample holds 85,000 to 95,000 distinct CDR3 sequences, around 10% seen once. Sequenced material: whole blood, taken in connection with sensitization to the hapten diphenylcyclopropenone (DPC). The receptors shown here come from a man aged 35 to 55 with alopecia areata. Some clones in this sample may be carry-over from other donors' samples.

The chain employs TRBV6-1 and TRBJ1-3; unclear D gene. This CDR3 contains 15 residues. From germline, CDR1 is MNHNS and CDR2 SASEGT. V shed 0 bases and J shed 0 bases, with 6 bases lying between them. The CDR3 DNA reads TGTGCCAGCAGTGAAGCTCGGAGCTCTGGAAACACCATATATTTT. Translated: CASSEARSSGNTIYF.

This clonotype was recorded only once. CDR3 DNA: TGTGCCAGCAGCTTAGGTGGCGTGGGGACAGAATATGGCTACACCTTC. This translates into CASSLGGVGTEYGYTF. This chain uses TRBV7-2 with TRBJ1-2, with 7 bases lining up with TRBD1. CDR1 SGHTA and CDR2 FQGNSA come from the germline V gene. V lost 1 base, J lost 5 bases, and 10 bases stayed unmatched. The CDR3 extends over 16 amino acids.

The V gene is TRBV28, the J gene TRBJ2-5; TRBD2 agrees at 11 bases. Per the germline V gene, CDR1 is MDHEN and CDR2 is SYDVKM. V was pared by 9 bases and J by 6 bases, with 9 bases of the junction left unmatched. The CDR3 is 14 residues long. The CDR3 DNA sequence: TGTGCCAGTAGACCGGGACTAGCGGATCAGACCCAGTACTTC. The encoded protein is CASRPGLADQTQYF.

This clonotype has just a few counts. CDR3 sequence (DNA): TGTGCCAGCAGCTATAAGGACAGGGATAGGGGGGGCACCTACGAGCAGTACTTC. Its protein is CASSYKDRDRGGTYEQYF. The chain recombines TRBV7-3 with TRBJ2-7; TRBD1 might be the D (8 bases). V gave up 4 bases and J gave up 2 bases, with 24 bases separating them. This CDR3 comprises 18 residues. Per the germline V gene, CDR1 is SGHTA and CDR2 is FQGTGA.

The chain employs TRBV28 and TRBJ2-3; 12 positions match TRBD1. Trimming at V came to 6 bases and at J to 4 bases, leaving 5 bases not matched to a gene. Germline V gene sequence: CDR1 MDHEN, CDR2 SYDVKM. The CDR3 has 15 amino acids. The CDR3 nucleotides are TGTGCCAGCAGCCGGGACAGGGGGCGCCCAGATACGCAGTATTTT. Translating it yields CASSRDRGRPDTQYF.

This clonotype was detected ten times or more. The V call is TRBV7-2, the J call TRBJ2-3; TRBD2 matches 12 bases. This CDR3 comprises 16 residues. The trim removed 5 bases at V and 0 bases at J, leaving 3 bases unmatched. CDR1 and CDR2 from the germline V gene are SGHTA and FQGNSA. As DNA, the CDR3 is TGTGCCAGCAGCCCTGGACTAGCGGGAAGCACAGATACGCAGTATTTT. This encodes CASSPGLAGSTDTQYF.

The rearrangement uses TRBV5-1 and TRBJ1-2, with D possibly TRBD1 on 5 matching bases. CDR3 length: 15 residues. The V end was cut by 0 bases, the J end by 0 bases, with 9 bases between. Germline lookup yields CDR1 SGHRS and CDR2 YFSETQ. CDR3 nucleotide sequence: TGCGCCAGCAGCTTGGGAGGGGAGACTAACTATGGCTACACCTTC. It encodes CASSLGGETNYGYTF.

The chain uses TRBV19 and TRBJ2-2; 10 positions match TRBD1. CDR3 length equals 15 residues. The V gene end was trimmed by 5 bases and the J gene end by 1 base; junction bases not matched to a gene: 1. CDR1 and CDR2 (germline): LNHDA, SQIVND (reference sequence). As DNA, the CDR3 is TGTGCCAGTAGTTGGACAGGGGGGAACACCGGGGAGCTGTTTTTT. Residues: CASSWTGGNTGELFF.

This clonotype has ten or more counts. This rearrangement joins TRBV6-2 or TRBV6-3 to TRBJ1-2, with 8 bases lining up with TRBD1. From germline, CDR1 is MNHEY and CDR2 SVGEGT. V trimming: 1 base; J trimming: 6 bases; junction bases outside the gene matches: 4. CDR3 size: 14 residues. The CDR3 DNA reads TGTGCCAGCAGTTACTTATCAGGGGGCGATGGCTACACCTTC. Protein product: CASSYLSGGDGYTF.

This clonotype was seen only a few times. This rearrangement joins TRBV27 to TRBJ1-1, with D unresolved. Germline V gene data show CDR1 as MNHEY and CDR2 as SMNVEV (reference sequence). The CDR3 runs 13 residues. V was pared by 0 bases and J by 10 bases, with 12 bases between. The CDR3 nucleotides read TGTGCCAGCAGTTTATCGTCAAACCTAGGAGCTTTCTTT. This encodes CASSLSSNLGAFF.

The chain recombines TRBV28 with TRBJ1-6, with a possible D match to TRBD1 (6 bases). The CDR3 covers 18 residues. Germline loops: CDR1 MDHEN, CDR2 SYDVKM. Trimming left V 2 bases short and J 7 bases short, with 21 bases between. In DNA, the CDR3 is TGTGCCAGCAGTTTACCCTTTATAGGACAGAATGAAAATTCACCCCTCCACTTT. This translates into CASSLPFIGQNENSPLHF.

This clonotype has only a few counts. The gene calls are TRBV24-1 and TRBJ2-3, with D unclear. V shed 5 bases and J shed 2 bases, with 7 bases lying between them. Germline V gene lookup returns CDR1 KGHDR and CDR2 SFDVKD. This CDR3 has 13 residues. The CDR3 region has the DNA TGTGCCACCAGTGTCGGTCACACAGATACGCAGTATTTT. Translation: CATSVGHTDTQYF.

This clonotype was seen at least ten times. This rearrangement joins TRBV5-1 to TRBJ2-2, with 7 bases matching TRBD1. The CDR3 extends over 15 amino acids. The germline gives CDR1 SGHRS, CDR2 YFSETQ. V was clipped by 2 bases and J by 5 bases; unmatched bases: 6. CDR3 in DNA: TGCGCCAGCAGCTTTAGGGGGCGCGGAACCGGGGAGCTGTTTTTT. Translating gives CASSFRGRGTGELFF.

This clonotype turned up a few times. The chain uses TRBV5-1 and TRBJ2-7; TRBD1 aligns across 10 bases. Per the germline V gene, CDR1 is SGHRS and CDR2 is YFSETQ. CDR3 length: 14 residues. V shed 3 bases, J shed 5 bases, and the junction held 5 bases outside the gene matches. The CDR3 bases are TGCGCCAGCAGCTCAGGGACAGGGGAGGACGAGCAGTACGTC. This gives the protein CASSSGTGEDEQYV.

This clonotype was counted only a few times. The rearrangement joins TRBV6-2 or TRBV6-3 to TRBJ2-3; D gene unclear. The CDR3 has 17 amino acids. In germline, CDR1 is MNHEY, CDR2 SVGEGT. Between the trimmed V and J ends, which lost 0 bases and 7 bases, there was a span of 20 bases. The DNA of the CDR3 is TGTGCCAGCAGTTACTCGGAGAACCGACGCAGGCAGAATACGCAGTATTTT. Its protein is CASSYSENRRRQNTQYF.

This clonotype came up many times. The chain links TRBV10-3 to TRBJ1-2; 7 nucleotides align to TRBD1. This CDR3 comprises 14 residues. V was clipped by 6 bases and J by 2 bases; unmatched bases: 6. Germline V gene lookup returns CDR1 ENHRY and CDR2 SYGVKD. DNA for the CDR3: TGTGCCATCAGCCAGGGGGACCGCAACTATGGCTACACCTTC. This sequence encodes CAISQGDRNYGYTF.

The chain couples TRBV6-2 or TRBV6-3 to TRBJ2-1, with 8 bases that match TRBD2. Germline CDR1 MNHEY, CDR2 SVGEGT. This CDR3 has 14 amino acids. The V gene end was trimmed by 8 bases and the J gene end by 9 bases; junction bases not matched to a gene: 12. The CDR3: CASLARGADGEQFF. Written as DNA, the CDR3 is TGTGCCAGCCTTGCGCGGGGGGCGGACGGTGAGCAGTTCTTC.

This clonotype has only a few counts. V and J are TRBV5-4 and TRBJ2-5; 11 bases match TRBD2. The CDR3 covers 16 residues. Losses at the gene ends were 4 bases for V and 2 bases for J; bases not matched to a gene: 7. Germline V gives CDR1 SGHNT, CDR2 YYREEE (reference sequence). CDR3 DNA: TGTGCCAGCAGCGTCACGGGACTAGCGGCACAAGAGACCCAGTACTTC. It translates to CASSVTGLAAQETQYF.

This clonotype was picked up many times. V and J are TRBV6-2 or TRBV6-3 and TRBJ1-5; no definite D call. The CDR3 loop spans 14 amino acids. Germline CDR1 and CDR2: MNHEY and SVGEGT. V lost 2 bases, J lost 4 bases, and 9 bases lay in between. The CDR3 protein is CASSYLTFNQPQHF. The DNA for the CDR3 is TGTGCCAGCAGTTACCTGACATTTAATCAGCCCCAGCATTTT.

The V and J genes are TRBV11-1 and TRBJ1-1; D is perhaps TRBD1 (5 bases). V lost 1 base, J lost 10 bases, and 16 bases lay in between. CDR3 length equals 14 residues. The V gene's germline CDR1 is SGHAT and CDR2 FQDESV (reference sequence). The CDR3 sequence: CASSLDRSRGRAFF. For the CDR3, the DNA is TGTGCCAGCAGCTTAGATAGGAGCCGGGGGAGAGCTTTCTTT.

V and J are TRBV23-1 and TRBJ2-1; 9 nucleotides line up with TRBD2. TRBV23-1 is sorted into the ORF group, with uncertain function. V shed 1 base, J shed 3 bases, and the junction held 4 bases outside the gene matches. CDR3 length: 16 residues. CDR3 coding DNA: TGCGCCAGCAGTCAATTAACGCGGGAGGGCTACAATGAGCAGTTCTTC. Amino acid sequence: CASSQLTREGYNEQFF.

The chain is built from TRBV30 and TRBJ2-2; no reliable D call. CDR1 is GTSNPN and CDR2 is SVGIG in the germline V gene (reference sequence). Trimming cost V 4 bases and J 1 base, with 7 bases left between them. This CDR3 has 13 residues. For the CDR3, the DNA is TGTGCCTGGAACCCAGAGAACACCGGGGAGCTGTTTTTT. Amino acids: CAWNPENTGELFF. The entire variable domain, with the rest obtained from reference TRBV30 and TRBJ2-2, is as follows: SQTIHQWPATLVQPVGSPLSLECTVEGTSNPNLYWYRQAAGRGLQLLFYSVGIGQISSEVPQNLSASRPQDRQFILSSKKLLLSDSGFYLCAWNPENTGELFFGEGSRLTVL.

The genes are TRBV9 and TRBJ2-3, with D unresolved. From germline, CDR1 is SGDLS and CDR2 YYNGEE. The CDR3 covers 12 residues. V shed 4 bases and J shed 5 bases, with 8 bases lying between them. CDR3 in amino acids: CASSPSRDTQYF. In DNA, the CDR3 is TGTGCCAGCAGCCCGAGTAGAGATACGCAGTATTTT. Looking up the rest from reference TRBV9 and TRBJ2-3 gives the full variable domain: DSGVTQTPKHLITATGQRVTLRCSPRSGDLSVYWYQQSLDQGLQFLIQYYNGEERAKGNILERFSAQQFPDLHSELNLSSLELGDSALYFCASSPSRDTQYFGPGTRLTVL.

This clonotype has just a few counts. The CDR3 coding sequence is TGTGCCAGCAGCCAAGGCGGTGGACTTGGAGATACGCAGTATTTT. This codes for CASSQGGGLGDTQYF. The V and J genes are TRBV14 and TRBJ2-3, with a weak D call TRBD2 (5 bases). This CDR3 region has 15 residues. V was shortened by 1 base and J by 5 bases, with 13 bases between the two germline ends. The germline V gene has CDR1 SGHDN and CDR2 FVKESK.

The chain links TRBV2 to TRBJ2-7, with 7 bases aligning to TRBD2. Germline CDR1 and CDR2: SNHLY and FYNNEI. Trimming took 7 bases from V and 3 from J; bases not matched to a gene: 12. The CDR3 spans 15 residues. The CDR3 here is CASKLTREGHYEQYF. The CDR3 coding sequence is TGTGCCAGCAAACTTACTAGGGAGGGGCACTACGAGCAGTACTTC.

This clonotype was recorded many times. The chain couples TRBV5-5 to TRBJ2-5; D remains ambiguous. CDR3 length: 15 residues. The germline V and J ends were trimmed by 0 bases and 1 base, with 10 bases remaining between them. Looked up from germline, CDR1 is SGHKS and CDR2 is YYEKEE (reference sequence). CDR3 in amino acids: CASSLVAGSQETQYF. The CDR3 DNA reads TGTGCCAGCAGCTTGGTAGCCGGGTCCCAAGAGACCCAGTACTTC.

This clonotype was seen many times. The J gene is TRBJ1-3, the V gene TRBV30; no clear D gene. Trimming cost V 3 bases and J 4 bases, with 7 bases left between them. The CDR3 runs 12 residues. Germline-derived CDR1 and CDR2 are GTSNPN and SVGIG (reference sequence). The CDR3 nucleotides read TGTGCCTGGAGCGATAGGGGAAACACCATATATTTT. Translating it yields CAWSDRGNTIYF.

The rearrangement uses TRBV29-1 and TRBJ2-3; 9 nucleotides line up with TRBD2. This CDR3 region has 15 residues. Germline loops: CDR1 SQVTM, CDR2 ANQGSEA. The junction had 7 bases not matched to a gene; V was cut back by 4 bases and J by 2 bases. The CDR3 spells CSVGGLATNTDTQYF. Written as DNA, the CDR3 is TGCAGCGTTGGTGGACTAGCGACCAACACAGATACGCAGTATTTT.

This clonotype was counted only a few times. Here the CDR3 reads CASSYSRTSAQTDTQYF. The CDR3, as DNA: TGTGCCAGCAGTTACTCGAGGACTAGCGCCCAAACGGATACGCAGTATTTT. The chain recombines TRBV6-2 or TRBV6-3 with TRBJ2-3, with 9 bases lining up with TRBD2. This CDR3 has 17 amino acids. Germline assignment: CDR1 MNHEY and CDR2 SVGEGT. After removal of 0 bases from V and 6 bases from J, the junction contained 10 bases not matched to a gene.

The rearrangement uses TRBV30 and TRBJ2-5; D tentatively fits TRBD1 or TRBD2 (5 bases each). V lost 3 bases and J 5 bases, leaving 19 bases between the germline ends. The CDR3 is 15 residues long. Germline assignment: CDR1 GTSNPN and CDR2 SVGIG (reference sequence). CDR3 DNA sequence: TGTGCCTGGAGCCCGTGGGGGTCAAACGGGGAGACCCAGTACTTC. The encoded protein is CAWSPWGSNGETQYF.

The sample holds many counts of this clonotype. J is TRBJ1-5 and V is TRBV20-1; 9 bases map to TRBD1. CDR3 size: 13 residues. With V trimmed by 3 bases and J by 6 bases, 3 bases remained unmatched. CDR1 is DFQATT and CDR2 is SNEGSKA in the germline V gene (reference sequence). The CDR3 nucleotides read TGCAGTGCTAGCTGGACAGGGGTTCAGCCCCAGCATTTT. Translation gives CSASWTGVQPQHF.

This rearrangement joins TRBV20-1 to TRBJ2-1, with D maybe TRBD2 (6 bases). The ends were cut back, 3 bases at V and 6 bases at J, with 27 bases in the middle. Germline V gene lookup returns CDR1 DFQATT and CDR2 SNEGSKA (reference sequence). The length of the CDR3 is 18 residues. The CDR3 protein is CSASGYGRGPPTSNEQFF. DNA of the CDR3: TGCAGTGCTAGTGGGTACGGGAGAGGACCCCCCACGTCCAATGAGCAGTTCTTC.